The 5 T cell receptor beta chains below come from one sample, sequenced in a study of cytomegalovirus exposure and HLA in healthy donors. The PCR was carried out with 60 Vbeta primers and 13 Jbeta primers. Method: immunoSEQ multiplex PCR; TCRdb's copy keeps in-frame clones and lacks some. The data contain roughly 120,000 clones, roughly 9% of them seen just once; the ten biggest clones take up about 6%. Sequences were obtained from PBMCs. The receptors were sampled from a woman between 40 and 55 years old in good health and CMV-seropositive.

V usage is TRBV19 and J usage is TRBJ1-1; D is unclear. The length of the CDR3 is 13 residues. V lost 4 bases to trimming and J lost 3 bases, with 9 bases between them. The germline V gene encodes CDR1 LNHDA and CDR2 SQIVND (reference sequence). The CDR3 nucleotides are TGTGCCAGTAGTAGGGCCCTGGACACTGAAGCTTTCTTT. Its translation: CASSRALDTEAFF.

The sample holds a few counts of this clone. The chain carries TRBV5-1 and TRBJ2-3; no definite D call. Per the germline V gene, CDR1 is SGHRS and CDR2 is YFSETQ. This CDR3 comprises 13 residues. V was shortened by 3 bases and J by 2 bases, with 7 bases between the two germline ends. CDR3 in DNA: TGCGCCAGCAGCTATGACTCCACAGATACGCAGTATTTT. This encodes CASSYDSTDTQYF.

This chain joins TRBV15 and TRBJ2-1; D might be TRBD2 (7 bases). Trimming shortened V by 9 bases and J by 0 bases, and 15 bases separated the two germline ends. Germline assignment: CDR1 LNHNV and CDR2 YYDKDF (reference sequence). The length of the CDR3 is 15 residues. The CDR3 sequence is CATRGGDDSYNEQFF. In nucleotides, the CDR3 is TGTGCCACGAGGGGGGGGGACGACTCCTACAATGAGCAGTTCTTC.

V and J are TRBV5-4 and TRBJ2-1, with D unresolved. Germline V gene sequence: CDR1 SGHNT, CDR2 YYREEE (reference sequence). V was cut by 0 bases and J by 10 bases, with 5 bases left in between. The CDR3 has 11 amino acids. The CDR3 reads CASSLGREQFF. The CDR3 DNA reads as TGTGCCAGCAGCTTGGGTAGAGAGCAGTTCTTC.

CDR3 region: CASSYPGTGSSYEQYF. The CDR3 DNA reads as TGTGCCAGCAGCTACCCAGGGACAGGAAGCTCCTACGAGCAGTACTTC. The chain is built from TRBV6-5 and TRBJ2-7; 8 bases are shared with TRBD1. The V segment lost 6 bases and the J segment 0 bases; nucleotides outside the gene matches: 10. Germline loops: CDR1 MNHEY, CDR2 SVGAGI. The CDR3 is 16 amino acids.